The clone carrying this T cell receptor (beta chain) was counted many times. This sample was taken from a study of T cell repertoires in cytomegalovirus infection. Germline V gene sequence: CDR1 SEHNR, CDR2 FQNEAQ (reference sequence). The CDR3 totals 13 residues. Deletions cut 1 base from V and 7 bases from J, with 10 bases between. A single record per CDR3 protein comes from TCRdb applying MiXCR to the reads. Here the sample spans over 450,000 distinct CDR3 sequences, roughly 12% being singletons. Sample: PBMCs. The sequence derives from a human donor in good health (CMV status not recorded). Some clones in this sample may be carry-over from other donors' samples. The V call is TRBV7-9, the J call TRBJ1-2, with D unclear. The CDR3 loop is CASSLEEYSGYTF. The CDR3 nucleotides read TGTGCCAGCAGCTTAGAGGAGTATAGTGGCTACACCTTC.